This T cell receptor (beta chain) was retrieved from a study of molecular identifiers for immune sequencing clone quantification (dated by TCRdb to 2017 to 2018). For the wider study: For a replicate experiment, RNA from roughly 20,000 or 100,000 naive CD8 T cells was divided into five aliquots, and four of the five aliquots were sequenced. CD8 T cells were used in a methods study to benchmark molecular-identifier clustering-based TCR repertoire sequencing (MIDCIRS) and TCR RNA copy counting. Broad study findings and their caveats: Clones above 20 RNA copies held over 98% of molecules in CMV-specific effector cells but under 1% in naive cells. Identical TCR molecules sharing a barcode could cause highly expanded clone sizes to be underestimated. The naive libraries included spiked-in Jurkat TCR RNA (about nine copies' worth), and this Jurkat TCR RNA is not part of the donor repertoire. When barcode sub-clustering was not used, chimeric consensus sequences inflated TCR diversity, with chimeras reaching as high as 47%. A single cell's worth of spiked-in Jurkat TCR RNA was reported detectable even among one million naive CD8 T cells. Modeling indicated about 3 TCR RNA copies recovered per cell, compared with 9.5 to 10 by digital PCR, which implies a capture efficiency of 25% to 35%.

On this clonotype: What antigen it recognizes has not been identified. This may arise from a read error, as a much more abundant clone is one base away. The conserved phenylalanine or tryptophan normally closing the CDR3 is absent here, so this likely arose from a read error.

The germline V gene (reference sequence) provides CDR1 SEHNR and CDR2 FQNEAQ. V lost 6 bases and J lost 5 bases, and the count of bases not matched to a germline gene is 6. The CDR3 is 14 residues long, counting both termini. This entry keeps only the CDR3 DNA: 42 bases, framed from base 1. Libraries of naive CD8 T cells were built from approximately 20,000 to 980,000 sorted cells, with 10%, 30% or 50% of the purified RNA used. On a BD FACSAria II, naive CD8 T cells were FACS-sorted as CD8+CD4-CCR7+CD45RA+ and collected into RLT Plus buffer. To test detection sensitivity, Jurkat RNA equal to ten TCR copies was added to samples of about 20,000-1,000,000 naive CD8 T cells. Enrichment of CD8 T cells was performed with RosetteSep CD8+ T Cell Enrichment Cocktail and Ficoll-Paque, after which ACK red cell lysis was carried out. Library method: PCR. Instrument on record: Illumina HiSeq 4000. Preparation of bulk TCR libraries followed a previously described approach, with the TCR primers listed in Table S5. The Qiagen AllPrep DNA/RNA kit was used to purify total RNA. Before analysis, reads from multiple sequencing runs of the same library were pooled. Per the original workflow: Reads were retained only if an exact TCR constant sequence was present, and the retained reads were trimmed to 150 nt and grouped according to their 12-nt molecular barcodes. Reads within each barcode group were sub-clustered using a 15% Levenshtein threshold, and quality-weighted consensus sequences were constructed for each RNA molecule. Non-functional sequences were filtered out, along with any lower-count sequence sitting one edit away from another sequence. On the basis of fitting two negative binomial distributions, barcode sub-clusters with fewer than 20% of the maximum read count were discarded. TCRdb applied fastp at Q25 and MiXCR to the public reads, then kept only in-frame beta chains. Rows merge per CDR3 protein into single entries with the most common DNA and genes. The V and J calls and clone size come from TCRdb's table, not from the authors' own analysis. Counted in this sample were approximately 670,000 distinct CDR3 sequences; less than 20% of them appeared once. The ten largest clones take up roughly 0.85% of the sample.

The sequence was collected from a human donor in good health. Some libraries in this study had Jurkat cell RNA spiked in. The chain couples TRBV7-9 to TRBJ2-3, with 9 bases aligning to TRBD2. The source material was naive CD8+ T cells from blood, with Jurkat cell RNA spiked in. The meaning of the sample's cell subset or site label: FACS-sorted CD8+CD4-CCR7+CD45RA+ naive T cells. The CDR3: CASSRSGGRDTQYS. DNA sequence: TGTGCCAGCAGTCGTAGCGGGGGTAGAGATACGCAGTATTCT.